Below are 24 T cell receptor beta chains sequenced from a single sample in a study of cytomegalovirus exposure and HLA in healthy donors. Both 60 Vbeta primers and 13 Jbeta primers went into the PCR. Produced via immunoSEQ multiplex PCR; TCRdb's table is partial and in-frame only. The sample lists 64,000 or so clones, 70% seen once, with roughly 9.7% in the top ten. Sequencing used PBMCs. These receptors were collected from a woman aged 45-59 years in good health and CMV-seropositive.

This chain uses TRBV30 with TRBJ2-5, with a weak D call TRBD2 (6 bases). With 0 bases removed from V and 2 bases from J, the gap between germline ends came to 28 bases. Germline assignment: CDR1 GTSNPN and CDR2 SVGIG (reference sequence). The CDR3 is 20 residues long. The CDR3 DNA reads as TGTGCCTGGAGTGTAGAGTGGCTCAAGACGCTAGCGAGAACACAAGAGACCCAGTACTTC. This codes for CAWSVEWLKTLARTQETQYF.

CDR3 nucleotides: TGTGCCAGCAGCCCAGGAAACAATGAGCAGTTCTTC. It encodes CASSPGNNEQFF. V is TRBV11-1 and J is TRBJ2-1; D uncertain. This CDR3 contains 12 residues. Germline CDR1 and CDR2: SGHAT and FQDESV (reference sequence). V lost 5 bases and J lost 5, with 7 bases in between.

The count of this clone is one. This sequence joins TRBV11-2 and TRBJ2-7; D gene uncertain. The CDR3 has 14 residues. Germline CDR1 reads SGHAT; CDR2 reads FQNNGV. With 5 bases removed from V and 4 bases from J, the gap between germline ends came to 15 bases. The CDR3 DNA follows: TGTGCCAGCAGCCCCCTCCGCGAGAATTACGAGCAGTACTTC. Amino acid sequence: CASSPLRENYEQYF.

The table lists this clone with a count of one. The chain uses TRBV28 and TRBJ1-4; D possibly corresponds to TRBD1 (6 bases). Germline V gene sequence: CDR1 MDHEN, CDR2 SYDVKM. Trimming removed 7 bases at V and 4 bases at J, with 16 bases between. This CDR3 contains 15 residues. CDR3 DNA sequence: TGTGCCAGCATCCAAGGGGGGGCAAATAATGAAAAACTGTTTTTT. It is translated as CASIQGGANNEKLFF.

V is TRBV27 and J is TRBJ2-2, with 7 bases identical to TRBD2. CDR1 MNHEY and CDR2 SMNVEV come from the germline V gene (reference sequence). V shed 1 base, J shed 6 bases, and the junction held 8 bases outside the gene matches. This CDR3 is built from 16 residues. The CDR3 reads CASSLLRREKPGELFF. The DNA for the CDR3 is TGTGCCAGCAGTTTATTACGGCGGGAGAAGCCCGGGGAGCTGTTTTTT.

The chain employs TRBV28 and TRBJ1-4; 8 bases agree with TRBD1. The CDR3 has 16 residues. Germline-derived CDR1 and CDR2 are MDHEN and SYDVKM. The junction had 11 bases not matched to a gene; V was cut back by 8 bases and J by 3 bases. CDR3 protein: CASRDRGRSANEKLFF. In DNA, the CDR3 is TGTGCCAGCCGAGACAGGGGAAGGTCAGCTAATGAAAAACTGTTTTTT.

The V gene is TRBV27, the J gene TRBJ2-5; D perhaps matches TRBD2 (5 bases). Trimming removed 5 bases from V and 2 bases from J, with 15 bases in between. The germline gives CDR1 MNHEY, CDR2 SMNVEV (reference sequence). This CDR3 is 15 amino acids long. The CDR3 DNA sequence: TGTGCCAGCAGTCCACTAGGAACCACACAAGAGACCCAGTACTTC. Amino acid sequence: CASSPLGTTQETQYF.

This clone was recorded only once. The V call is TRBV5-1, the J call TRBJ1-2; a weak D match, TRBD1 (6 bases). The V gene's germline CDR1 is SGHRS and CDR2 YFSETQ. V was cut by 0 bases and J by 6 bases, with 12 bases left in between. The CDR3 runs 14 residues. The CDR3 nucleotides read TGCGCCAGCAGCTTGGTGCGGACAGTAAATGGCTACACCTTC. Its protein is CASSLVRTVNGYTF.

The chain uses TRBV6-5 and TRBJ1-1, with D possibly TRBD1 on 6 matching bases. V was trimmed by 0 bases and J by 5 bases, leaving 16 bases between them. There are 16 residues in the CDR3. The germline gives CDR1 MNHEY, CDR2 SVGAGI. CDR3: CASSYSGTSAVTEAFF. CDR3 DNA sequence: TGTGCCAGCAGTTACTCTGGGACATCCGCTGTTACTGAAGCTTTCTTT.

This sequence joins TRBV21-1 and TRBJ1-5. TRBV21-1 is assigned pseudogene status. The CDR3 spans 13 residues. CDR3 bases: TGTGCCAGCAGCAAAGGTAGTCGGCAGCCCCAGCATTTT. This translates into CASSKGSRQPQHF.

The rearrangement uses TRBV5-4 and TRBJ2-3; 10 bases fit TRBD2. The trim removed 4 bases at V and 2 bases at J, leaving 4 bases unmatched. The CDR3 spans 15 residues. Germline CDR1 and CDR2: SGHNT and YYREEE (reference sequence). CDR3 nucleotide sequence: TGTGCCAGCAGCCCACTAGCGGGGTACACAGATACGCAGTATTTT. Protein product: CASSPLAGYTDTQYF.

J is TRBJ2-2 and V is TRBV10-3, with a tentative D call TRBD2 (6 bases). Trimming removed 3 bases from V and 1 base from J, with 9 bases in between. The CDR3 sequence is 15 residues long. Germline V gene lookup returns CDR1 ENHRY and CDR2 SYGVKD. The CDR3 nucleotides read TGTGCCATCAGTGAAGAGGGAGGGAACACCGGGGAGCTGTTTTTT. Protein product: CAISEEGGNTGELFF.

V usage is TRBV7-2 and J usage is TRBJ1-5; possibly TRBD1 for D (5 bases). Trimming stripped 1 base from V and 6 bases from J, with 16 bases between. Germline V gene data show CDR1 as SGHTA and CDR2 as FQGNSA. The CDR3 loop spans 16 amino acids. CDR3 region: CASSLEGGVGSQPQHF. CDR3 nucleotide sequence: TGTGCCAGCAGCTTAGAAGGAGGGGTGGGAAGTCAGCCCCAGCATTTT.

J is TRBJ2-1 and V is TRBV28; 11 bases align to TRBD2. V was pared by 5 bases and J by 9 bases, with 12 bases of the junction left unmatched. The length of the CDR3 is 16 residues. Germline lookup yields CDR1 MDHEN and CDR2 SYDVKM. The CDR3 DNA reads TGTGCCAGCAGTCCCCAGACTAGCGGGAAATTGGGTGAGCAGTTCTTC. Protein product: CASSPQTSGKLGEQFF.

The CDR3: CASSLDTGVLSYGYTF. CDR3 DNA sequence: TGTGCCAGCAGTTTAGATACAGGCGTTTTATCCTATGGCTACACCTTC. The gene calls are TRBV28 and TRBJ1-2; a possible D gene is TRBD1 (5 bases). Germline-derived CDR1 and CDR2 are MDHEN and SYDVKM. The CDR3 has 16 amino acids. V gave up 2 bases and J gave up 4 bases, with 17 bases separating them.

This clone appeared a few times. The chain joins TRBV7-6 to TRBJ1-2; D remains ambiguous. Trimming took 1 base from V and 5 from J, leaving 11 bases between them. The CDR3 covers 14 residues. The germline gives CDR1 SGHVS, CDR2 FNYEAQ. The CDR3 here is CASSLENSPYGYTF. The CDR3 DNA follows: TGTGCCAGCAGCTTAGAGAACAGCCCATATGGCTACACCTTC.

CDR3 DNA: TGCAGCGGGAAGACAGGCACGAACACCGGGGAGCTGTTTTTT. This codes for CSGKTGTNTGELFF. This chain uses TRBV29-1 with TRBJ2-2; TRBD1 might be the D (6 bases). CDR3 length equals 14 residues. Per the germline V gene, CDR1 is SQVTM and CDR2 is ANQGSEA. The ends were cut back, 7 bases at V and 0 bases at J, with 12 bases in the middle.

The CDR3 nucleotides are TGCGCCAGCAGCTGGGGACAGGGGGCCTACGAGCAGTACTTC. It encodes CASSWGQGAYEQYF. This rearrangement joins TRBV5-1 to TRBJ2-7; 11 bases are shared with TRBD1. The CDR3 sequence is 14 residues long. Germline CDR1 SGHRS, CDR2 YFSETQ. With V trimmed by 3 bases and J by 2 bases, 1 base remained unmatched.

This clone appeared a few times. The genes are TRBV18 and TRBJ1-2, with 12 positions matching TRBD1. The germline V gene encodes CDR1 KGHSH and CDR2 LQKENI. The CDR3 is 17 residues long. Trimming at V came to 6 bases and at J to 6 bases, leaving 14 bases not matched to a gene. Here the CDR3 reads CASSAKSQGQGANGYTF. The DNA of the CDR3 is TGTGCCAGCTCGGCAAAGTCCCAGGGACAGGGGGCTAATGGCTACACCTTC. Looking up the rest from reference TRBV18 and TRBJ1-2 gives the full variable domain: NAGVMQNPRHLVRRRGQEARLRCSPMKGHSHVYWYRQLPEEGLKFMVYLQKENIIDESGMPKERFSAEFPKEGPSILRIQQVVRGDSAAYFCASSAKSQGQGANGYTFGSGTRLTVV.

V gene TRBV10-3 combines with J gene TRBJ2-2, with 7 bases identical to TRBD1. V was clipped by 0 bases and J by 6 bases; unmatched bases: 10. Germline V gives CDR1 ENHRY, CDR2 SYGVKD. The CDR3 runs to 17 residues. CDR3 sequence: CAISESDRVGSSGELFF. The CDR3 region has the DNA TGTGCCATCAGTGAGTCTGACAGGGTGGGGAGCTCCGGGGAGCTGTTTTTT.

This chain's CDR3 is CASSPRRVQFF. The CDR3 DNA is TGTGCCAGCAGCCCTCGGAGAGTGCAGTTCTTC. V usage is TRBV14 and J usage is TRBJ2-1; D not certain. Trimming removed 4 bases at V and 12 bases at J, with 10 bases between. The CDR3 consists of 11 residues. Germline V gives CDR1 SGHDN, CDR2 FVKESK.

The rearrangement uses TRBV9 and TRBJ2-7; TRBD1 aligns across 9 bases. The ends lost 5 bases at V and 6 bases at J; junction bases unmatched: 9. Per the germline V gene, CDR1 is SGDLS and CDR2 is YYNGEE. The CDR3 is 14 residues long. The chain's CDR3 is CASSRRTGVGEQYF. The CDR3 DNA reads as TGTGCCAGCAGTCGCCGGACAGGGGTCGGCGAGCAGTACTTC.

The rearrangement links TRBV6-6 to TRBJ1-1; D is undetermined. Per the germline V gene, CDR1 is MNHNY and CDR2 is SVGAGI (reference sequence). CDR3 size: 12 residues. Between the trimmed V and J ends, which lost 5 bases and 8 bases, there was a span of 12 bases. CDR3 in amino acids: CASSERRAEAFF. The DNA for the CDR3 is TGTGCCAGCAGTGAGAGGAGGGCCGAAGCTTTCTTT.

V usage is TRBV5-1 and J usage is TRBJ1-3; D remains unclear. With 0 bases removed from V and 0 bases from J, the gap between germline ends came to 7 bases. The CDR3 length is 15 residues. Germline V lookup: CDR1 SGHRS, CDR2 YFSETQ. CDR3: CASSLEQSSGNTIYF. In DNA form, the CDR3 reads TGCGCCAGCAGCTTGGAACAAAGCTCTGGAAACACCATATATTTT.